This TCR beta chain stems from a study of blood T cell repertoires in COVID-19 (dated by TCRdb to about 2020). Looking at the study overall: Samples from collaborators originated in the United States, Italy and Spain and spanned both the acute and convalescent phases of COVID-19. The dataset comprised deeply sampled blood TCRbeta repertoires from subjects exposed to, actively infected with, or recovered from COVID-19. The prospective study material was composed of cDNA or gDNA derived from T cells, B-cell-depleted T cells, or PBMCs. Samples came from the ongoing ImmuneRACE study (first 160 participants) plus 1,254 subjects from 6 global collaborators. Where available, HLA class I and class II types were taken from metadata supplied by the sample provider and were not determined by assay-based typing. The sample metadata nearly always contained a de-identified subject ID, COVID-19 status, age in years and sex. A freely available public database, intended as a resource for researchers studying the immune response to SARS-CoV-2, is where the repertoires were released. On the study overall, not on this receptor specifically: Clinical and demographic metadata were provided uncurated, with the amount varying by source and participant.

For this chain, trimming is 0 bases at the V end and 4 bases at the J end, and the number of junction bases without a gene match is 4. The CDR3 runs 16 residues from the cysteine to the phenylalanine. CDR3 DNA is the only sequence kept; it has 48 bases, read in frame from the first base. The germline V gene gives CDR1 as KGHSH and CDR2 as LQKENI. This clone has a single count. Its antigen is currently not known. Nothing much larger sits one base from this clone, and base qualities are not available. TCRbeta CDR3 regions were amplified from genomic DNA using the immunoSEQ Assay, a bias-controlled multiplex PCR. The paper's data handling went like this. Within the assay, amplification of reference gene primers was used to estimate how many nucleated cells each sample contained. To quantify the absolute abundance of each unique TCRbeta CDR3 rearrangement, sequence reads were collapsed and filtered. For each sample, productive Simpson clonality was calculated as the square root of Simpson's diversity index across productive rearrangements. This immuneACCESS table, as held by TCRdb, lists in-frame sequences with V and J called but not all clones. Of the missing ones, under half trace to an unresolved V gene in checked studies; the others have no known cause. D and trimming were read from the DNA, whereas the V and J calls and clone size are those reported in that table. The sample includes approximately 330,000 clones, with about 87% observed a single time. Of the sample, approximately 9.3% falls within the top ten clones.

At one collaborating source in Seattle, patients were enrolled during active infection and were followed longitudinally through the course of disease. The collaborating institutions used their own protocols to collect whole blood in K2EDTA tubes. For TCRbeta analysis, collaborator samples were shipped as frozen whole blood, as isolated PBMCs, or as DNA extracted from either sample type. The sequencing sample was made of peripheral blood. The TCR originated in a man aged 25-45 years with COVID-19, enrolled during active disease. The V gene is TRBV18 and the J gene is TRBJ2-2; TRBD2 aligns with 8 central bases. The CDR3 in this case is CASSPPRTSTTGELFF. The DNA sequence is TGTGCCAGCTCACCACCGCGGACTAGCACCACCGGGGAGCTGTTTTTT.